Given below is one T cell receptor beta chain in context. Antigen specificity is unknown. This sample was included in a study of shared clonotypes between healthy human individuals. Overall study findings and caveats: Unshared clonotypes carried lower generation probabilities than those common to all four donors. Estimated clonotype richness was generally higher in naive than memory subsets.

CDR3 length: 14 amino acids. The V end was cut by 3 bases, the J end by 5 bases, with 16 bases between. CDR1 is SQVTM and CDR2 is ANQGSEA in the germline V gene. Only in-frame clones appear in the TCRdb table, and some are missing; sequencing was by immunoSEQ multiplex PCR. The repertoire has 95,000 to 120,000 clones, around 73% of them found once; the top ten carry 20% to 25%. The chain couples TRBV29-1 to TRBJ1-1; TRBD1 might be the D (6 bases). The receptor comes from a woman aged 25 to 45 in good health. What was sequenced was memory CD8+ T cells sorted from blood. Indicated subset: CD45RO+ cells pooled with CCR7-negative TemRA cells. CDR3 loop: CSVEPGTHGTEAFF. The CDR3 DNA reads as TGCAGCGTTGAGCCCGGGACACACGGGACTGAAGCTTTCTTT.